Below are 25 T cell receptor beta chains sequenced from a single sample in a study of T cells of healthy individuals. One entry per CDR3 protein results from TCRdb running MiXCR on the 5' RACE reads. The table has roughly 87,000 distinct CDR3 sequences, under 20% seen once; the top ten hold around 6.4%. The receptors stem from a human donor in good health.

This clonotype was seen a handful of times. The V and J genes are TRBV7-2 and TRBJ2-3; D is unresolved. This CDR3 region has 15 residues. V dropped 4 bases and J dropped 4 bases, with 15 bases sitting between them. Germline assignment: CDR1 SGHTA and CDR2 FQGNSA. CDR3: CASSSNALVADTQYF. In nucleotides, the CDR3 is TGTGCCAGCAGCTCCAACGCCCTGGTCGCAGATACGCAGTATTTT. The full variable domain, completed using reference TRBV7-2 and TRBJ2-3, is GAGVSQSPSNKVTEKGKDVELRCDPISGHTALYWYRQSLGQGLEFLIYFQGNSAPDKSGLPSDRFSAERTGGSVSTLTIQRTQQEDSAVYLCASSSNALVADTQYFGPGTRLTVL.

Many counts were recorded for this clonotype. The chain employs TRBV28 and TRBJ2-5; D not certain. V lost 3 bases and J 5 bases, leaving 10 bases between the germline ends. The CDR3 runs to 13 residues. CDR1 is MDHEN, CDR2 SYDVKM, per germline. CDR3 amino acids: CASSFQYSETQYF. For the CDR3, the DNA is TGTGCCAGCAGTTTTCAGTATTCCGAGACCCAGTACTTC.

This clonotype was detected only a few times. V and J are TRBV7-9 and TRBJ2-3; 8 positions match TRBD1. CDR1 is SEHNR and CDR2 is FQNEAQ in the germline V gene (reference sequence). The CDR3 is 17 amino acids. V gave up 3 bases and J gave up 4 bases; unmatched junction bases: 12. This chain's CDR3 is CASSFLIRGRIADTQYF. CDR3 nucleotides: TGTGCCAGCAGCTTTCTCATCAGGGGGCGCATCGCAGATACGCAGTATTTT.

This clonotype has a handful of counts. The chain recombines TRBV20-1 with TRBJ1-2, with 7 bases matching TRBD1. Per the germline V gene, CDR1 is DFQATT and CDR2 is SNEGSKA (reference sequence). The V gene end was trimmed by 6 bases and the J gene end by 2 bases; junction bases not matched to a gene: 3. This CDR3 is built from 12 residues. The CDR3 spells CSALDRNYGYTF. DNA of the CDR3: TGCAGTGCACTGGACAGGAACTATGGCTACACCTTC.

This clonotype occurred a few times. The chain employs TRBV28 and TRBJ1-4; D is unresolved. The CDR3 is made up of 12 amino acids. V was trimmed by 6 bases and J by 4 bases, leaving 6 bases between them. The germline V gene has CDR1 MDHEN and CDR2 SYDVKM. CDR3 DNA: TGTGCCAGCAGGTCAGATAATGAAAAACTGTTTTTT. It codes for CASRSDNEKLFF. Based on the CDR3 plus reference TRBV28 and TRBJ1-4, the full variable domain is DVKVTQSSRYLVKRTGEKVFLECVQDMDHENMFWYRQDPGLGLRLIYFSYDVKMKEKGDIPEGYSVSREKKERFSLILESASTNQTSMYLCASRSDNEKLFFGSGTQLSVL.

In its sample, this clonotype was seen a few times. DNA of the CDR3: TGTGCCAGCAGCCCCGCCGAGGGGGGCGGAACTGAAGCTTTCTTT. This encodes CASSPAEGGGTEAFF. J is TRBJ1-1 and V is TRBV7-3; tentative D call: TRBD1 (6 bases). The CDR3 sequence is 15 residues long. The V gene's germline CDR1 is SGHTA and CDR2 FQGTGA. Trimming shortened V by 5 bases and J by 5 bases, and 18 bases separated the two germline ends.

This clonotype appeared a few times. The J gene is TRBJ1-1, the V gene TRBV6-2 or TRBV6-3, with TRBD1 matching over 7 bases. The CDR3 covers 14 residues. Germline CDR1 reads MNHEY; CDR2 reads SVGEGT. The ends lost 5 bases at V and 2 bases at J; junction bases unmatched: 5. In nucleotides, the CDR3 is TGTGCCAGCAGTCCGAACAGGGGAAACACTGAAGCTTTCTTT. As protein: CASSPNRGNTEAFF.

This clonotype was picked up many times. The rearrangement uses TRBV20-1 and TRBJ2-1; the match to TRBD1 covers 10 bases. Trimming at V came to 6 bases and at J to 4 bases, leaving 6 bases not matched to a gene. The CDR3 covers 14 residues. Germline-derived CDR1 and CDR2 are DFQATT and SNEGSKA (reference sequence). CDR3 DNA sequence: TGCAGTGCCCAAGGACAGGGGGAATACAATGAGCAGTTCTTC. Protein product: CSAQGQGEYNEQFF.

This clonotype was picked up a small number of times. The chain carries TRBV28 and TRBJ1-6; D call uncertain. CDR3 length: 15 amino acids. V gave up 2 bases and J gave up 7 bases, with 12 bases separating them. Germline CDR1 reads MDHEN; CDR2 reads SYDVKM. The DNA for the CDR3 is TGTGCCAGCAGTTTAGTCGCCGGACTAAATTCACCCCTCCACTTT. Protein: CASSLVAGLNSPLHF.

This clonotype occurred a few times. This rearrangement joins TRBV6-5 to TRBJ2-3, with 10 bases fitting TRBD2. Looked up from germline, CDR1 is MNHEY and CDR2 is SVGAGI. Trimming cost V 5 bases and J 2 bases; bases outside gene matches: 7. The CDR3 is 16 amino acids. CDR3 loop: CASSRVSGGTTDTQYF. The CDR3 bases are TGTGCCAGCAGTCGAGTTAGCGGGGGGACCACAGATACGCAGTATTTT.

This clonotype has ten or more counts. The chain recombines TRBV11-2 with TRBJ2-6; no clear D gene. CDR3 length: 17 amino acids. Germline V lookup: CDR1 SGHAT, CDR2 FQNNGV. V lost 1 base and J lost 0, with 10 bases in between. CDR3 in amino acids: CASSLGLSYSGANVLTF. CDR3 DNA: TGTGCCAGCAGCTTAGGACTCTCCTACTCTGGGGCCAACGTCCTGACTTTC.

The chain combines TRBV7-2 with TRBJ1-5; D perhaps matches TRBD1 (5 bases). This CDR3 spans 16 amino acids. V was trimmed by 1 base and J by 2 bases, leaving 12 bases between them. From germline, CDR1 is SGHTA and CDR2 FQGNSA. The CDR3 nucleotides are TGTGCCAGCAGCTTAGACACTCGAGGGGGCAATCAGCCCCAGCATTTT. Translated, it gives CASSLDTRGGNQPQHF.

In nucleotides, the CDR3 is TGTGCCAGCAGCTTAGTTGTCTCCCGCTACGAGCAGTACTTC. Encoded protein: CASSLVVSRYEQYF. The V and J genes are TRBV7-2 and TRBJ2-7; no clear D gene. The ends were cut back, 1 base at V and 3 bases at J, with 10 bases in the middle. The CDR3 has 14 amino acids. CDR1 is SGHTA, CDR2 FQGNSA, per germline.

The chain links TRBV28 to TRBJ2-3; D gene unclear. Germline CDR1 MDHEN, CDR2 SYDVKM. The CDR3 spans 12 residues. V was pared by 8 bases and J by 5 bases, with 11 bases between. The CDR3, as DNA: TGTGCCAGCGGAACCCTAGTAGATACGCAGTATTTT. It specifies CASGTLVDTQYF.

The DNA of the CDR3 is TGTGCCAGCAGTTTAAGGTCAGAATTGAGCTACGAGCAGTACTTC. Translating gives CASSLRSELSYEQYF. This chain connects TRBV28 to TRBJ2-7; no firm D call. The ends were cut back, 2 bases at V and 3 bases at J, with 14 bases in the middle. The V gene's germline CDR1 is MDHEN and CDR2 SYDVKM. The CDR3 spans 15 residues.

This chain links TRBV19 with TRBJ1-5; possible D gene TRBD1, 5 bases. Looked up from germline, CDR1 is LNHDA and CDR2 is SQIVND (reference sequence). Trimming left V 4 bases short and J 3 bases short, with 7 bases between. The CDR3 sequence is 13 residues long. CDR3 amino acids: CASSRQFNQPQHF. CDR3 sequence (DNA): TGTGCCAGTAGTAGACAGTTCAATCAGCCCCAGCATTTT.

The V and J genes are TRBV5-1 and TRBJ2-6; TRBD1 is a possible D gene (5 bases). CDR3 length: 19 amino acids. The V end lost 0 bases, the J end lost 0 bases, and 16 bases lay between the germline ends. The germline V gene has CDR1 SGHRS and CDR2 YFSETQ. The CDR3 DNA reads TGCGCCAGCAGCTTGGAAGGTAGGACAACAACCTCTGGGGCCAACGTCCTGACTTTC. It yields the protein CASSLEGRTTTSGANVLTF.

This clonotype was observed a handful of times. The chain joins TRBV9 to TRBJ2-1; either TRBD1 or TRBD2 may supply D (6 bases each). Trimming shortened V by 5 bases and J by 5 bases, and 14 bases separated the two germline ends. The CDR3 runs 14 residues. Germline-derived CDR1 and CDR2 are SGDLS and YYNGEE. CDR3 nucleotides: TGTGCCAGCAGTGAGGGGGGACCTCACAATGAGCAGTTCTTC. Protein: CASSEGGPHNEQFF.

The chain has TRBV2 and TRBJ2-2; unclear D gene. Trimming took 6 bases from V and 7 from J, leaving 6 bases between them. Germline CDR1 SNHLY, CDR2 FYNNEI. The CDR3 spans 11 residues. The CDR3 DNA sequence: TGTGCCAGCAGGGGAAACGGGGAGCTGTTTTTT. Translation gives CASRGNGELFF.

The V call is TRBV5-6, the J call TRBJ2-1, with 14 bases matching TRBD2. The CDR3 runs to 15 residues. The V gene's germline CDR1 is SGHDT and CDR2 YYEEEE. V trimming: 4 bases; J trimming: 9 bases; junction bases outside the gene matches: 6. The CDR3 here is CASSVGTSGGSEQFF. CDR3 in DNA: TGTGCCAGCAGCGTCGGGACTAGCGGGGGTAGTGAGCAGTTCTTC.

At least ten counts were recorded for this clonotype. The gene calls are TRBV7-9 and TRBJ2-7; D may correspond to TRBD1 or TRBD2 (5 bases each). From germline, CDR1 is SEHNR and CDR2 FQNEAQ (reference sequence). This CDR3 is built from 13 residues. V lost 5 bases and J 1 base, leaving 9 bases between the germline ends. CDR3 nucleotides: TGTGCCAGCAGCCGGGACGGTTCCTACGAGCAGTACTTC. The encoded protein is CASSRDGSYEQYF.

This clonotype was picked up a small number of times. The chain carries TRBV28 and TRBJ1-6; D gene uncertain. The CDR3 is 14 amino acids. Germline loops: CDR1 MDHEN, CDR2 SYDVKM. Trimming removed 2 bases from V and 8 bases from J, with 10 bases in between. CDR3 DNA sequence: TGTGCCAGCAGTTTAAAGGGTGGATATTCACCCCTCCACTTT. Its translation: CASSLKGGYSPLHF.

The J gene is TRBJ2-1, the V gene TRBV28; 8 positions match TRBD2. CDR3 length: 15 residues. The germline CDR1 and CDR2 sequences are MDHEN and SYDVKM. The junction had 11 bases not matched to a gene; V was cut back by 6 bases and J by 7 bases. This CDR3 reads CASSWTAGVANEQFF. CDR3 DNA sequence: TGTGCCAGCAGCTGGACAGCGGGAGTGGCAAATGAGCAGTTCTTC.

For the CDR3, the DNA is TGTGCCAGCAGCTTAGATCGGCTAGCGGGGCCGTACAATGAGCAGTTCTTC. Translation: CASSLDRLAGPYNEQFF. The J gene is TRBJ2-1, the V gene TRBV11-2, with 9 bases fitting TRBD2. CDR3 length: 17 amino acids. Germline V gene data show CDR1 as SGHAT and CDR2 as FQNNGV. With V trimmed by 0 bases and J by 4 bases, 7 bases remained unmatched.

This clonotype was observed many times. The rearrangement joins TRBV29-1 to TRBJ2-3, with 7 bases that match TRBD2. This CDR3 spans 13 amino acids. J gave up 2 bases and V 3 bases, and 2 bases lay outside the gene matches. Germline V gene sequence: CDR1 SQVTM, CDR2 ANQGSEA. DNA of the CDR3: TGCAGCGTTGACGGGAGGTCCACAGATACGCAGTATTTT. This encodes CSVDGRSTDTQYF.